This T cell receptor (beta chain) appears in the sequencing data of a study of T cells in Graves' hyperthyroidism and ophthalmopathy. This CDR3 spans 15 amino acids. V was clipped by 3 bases and J by 6 bases; unmatched bases: 12. Germline V gives CDR1 SQVTM, CDR2 ANQGSEA. Any symptoms of ophthalmopathy came after the first hyperthyroidism diagnosis, from which the blood sample dates. TCR beta CDR3 regions were amplified from RNA transcripts. HTBI primers were employed in a first-round RT-PCR of the TCR CDR3. TCRdb re-called the multiplex PCR reads through MiXCR, storing one row per CDR3 protein. The sample lists around 300,000 distinct CDR3 sequences; roughly 14% were seen once.

J is TRBJ1-1 and V is TRBV29-1, with 8 bases lining up with TRBD1. This clonotype was obtained from a woman aged 25 to 39 with Graves' hyperthyroidism that later progressed to Graves' ophthalmopathy. Sequenced material: blood. The CDR3 is CSVDNRDRTHPEAFF. CDR3 in DNA: TGCAGCGTTGACAACCGGGACAGGACACACCCTGAAGCTTTCTTT.